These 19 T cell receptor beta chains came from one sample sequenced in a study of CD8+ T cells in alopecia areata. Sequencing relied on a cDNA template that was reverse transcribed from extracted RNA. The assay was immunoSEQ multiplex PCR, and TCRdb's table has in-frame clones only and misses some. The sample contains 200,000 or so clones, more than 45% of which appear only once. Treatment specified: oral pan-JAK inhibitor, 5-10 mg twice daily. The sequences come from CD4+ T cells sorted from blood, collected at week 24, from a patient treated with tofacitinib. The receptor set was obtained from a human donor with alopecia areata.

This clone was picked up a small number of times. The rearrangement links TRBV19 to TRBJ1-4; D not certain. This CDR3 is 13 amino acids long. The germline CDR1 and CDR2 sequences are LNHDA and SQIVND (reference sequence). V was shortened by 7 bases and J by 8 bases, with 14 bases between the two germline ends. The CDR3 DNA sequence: TGTGCCAGTAAGGGCAGGCACACCGAAAAACTGTTTTTT. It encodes CASKGRHTEKLFF.

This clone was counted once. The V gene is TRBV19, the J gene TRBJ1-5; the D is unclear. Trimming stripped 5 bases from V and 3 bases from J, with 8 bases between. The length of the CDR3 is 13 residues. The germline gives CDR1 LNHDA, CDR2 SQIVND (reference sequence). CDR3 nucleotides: TGTGCCAGTAGTTCGGTCCTCAATCAGCCCCAGCATTTT. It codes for CASSSVLNQPQHF.

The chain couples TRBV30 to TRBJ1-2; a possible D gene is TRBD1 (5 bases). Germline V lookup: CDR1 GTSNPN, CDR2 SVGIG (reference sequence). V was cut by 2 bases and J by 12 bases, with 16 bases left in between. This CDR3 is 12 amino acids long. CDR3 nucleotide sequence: TGTGCCTGGAGTCCCGGTGGGGGTGCTCACACCTTC. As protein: CAWSPGGGAHTF.

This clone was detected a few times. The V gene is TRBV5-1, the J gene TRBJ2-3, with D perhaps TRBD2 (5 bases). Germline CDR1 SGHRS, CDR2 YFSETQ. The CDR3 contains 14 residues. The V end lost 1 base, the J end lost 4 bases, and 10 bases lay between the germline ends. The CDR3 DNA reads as TGCGCCAGCAGCTTGAACGGGGAGCCAGATACGCAGTATTTT. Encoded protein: CASSLNGEPDTQYF.

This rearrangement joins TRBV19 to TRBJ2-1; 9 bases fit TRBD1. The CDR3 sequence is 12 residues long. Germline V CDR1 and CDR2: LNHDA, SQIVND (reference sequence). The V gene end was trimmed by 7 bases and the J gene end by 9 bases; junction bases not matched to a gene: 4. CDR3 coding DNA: TGTGCCAGTACGACAGGGGGGGCTGAGCAGTTCTTC. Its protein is CASTTGGAEQFF.

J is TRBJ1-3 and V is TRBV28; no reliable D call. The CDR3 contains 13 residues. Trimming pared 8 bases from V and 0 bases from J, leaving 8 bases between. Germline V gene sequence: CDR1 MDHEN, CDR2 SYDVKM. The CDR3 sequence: CASAAGSGNTIYF. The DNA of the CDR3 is TGTGCCAGCGCGGCAGGCTCTGGAAACACCATATATTTT.

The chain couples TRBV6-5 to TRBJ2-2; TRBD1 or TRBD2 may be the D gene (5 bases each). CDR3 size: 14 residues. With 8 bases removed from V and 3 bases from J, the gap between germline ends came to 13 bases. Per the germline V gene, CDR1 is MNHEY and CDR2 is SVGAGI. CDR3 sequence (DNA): TGTGCCAGCCGACGGGACCCCTACACCGGGGAGCTGTTTTTT. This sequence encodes CASRRDPYTGELFF.

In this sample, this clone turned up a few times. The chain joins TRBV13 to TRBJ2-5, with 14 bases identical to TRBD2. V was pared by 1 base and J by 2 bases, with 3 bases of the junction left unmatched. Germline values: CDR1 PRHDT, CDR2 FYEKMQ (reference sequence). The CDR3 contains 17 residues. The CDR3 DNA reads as TGTGCCAGCAGCTTAGTGGGACTAGCGGGGGATCAAGAGACCCAGTACTTC. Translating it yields CASSLVGLAGDQETQYF. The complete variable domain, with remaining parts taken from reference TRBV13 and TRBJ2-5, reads AAGVIQSPRHLIKEKRETATLKCYPIPRHDTVYWYQQGPGQDPQFLISFYEKMQSDKGSIPDRFSAQQFSDYHSELNMSSLELGDSALYFCASSLVGLAGDQETQYFGPGTRLLVL.

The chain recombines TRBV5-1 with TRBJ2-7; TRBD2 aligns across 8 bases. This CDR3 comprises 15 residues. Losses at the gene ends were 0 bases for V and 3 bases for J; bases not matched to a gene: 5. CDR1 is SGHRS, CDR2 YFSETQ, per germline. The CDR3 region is CASSLVGGGNYEQYF. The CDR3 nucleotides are TGCGCCAGCAGCTTGGTTGGCGGGGGGAACTACGAGCAGTACTTC.

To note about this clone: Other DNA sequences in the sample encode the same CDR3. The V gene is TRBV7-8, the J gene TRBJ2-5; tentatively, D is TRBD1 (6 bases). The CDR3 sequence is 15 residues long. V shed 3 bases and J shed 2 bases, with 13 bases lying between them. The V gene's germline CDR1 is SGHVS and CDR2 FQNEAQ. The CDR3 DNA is TGTGCCAGCAGCTTGGCCTCCAGGGGACAAGAGACCCAGTACTTC. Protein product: CASSLASRGQETQYF.

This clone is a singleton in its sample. The CDR3 reads CASRAGRKGLLAGELFF. CDR3 DNA: TGTGCCAGCAGGGCGGGACGGAAGGGATTATTAGCCGGGGAGCTGTTTTTT. The chain is built from TRBV5-6 and TRBJ2-2, with a possible D match to TRBD2 (6 bases). Germline loops: CDR1 SGHDT, CDR2 YYEEEE. The ends were cut back, 5 bases at V and 6 bases at J, with 23 bases in the middle. The CDR3 has 17 residues.

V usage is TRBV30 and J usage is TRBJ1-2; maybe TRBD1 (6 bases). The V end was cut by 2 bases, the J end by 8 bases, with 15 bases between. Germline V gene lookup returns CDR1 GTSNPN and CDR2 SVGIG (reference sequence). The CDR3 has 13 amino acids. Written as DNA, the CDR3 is TGTGCCTGGAGTACCCACAGGGAAGGGGGCTACACCTTC. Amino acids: CAWSTHREGGYTF.

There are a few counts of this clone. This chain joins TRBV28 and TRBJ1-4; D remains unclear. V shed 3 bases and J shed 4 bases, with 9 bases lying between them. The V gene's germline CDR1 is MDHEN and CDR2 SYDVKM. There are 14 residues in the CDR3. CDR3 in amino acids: CASSLSQFNEKLFF. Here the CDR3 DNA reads TGTGCCAGCAGTTTGTCACAGTTTAATGAAAAACTGTTTTTT.

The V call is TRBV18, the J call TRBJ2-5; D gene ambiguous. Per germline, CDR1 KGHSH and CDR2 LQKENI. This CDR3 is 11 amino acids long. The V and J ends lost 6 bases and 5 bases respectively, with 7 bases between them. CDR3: CASSQRETQYF. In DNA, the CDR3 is TGTGCCAGCTCCCAGCGTGAGACCCAGTACTTC.

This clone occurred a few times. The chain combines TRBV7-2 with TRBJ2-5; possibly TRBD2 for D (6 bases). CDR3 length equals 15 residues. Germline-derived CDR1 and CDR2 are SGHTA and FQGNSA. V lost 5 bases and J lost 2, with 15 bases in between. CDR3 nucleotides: TGTGCCAGCAGCCCGTCGCGGGACGGTCAAGAGACCCAGTACTTC. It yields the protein CASSPSRDGQETQYF.

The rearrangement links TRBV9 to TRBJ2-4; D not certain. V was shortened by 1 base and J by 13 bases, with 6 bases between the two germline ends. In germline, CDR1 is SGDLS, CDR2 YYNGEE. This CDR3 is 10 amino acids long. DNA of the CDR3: TGTGCCAGCAGCGTAACGATGCAGTACTTC. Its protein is CASSVTMQYF.

CDR3 loop: CASRAPLGSNTEAFF. DNA of the CDR3: TGTGCCAGCAGGGCCCCATTAGGAAGCAACACTGAAGCTTTCTTT. The chain combines TRBV2 with TRBJ1-1; D remains ambiguous. Trimming stripped 6 bases from V and 2 bases from J, with 16 bases between. The CDR3 has 15 amino acids. CDR1 and CDR2 (germline): SNHLY, FYNNEI.

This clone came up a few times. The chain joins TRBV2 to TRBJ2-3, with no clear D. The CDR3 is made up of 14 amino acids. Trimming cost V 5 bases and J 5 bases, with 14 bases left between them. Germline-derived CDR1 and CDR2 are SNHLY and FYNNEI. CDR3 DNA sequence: TGTGCCAGCAGTTCGGCAAGCCTTTTAGATACGCAGTATTTT. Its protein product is CASSSASLLDTQYF.

The CDR3: CASSPDRGMNTEAFF. The CDR3 DNA sequence: TGTGCCAGCAGTCCAGACAGGGGAATGAACACTGAAGCTTTCTTT. V usage is TRBV27 and J usage is TRBJ1-1; TRBD1 matches at 8 bases. V shed 5 bases and J 0 bases; nucleotides not matched to a gene: 5. Germline-derived CDR1 and CDR2 are MNHEY and SMNVEV (reference sequence). This CDR3 spans 15 amino acids.